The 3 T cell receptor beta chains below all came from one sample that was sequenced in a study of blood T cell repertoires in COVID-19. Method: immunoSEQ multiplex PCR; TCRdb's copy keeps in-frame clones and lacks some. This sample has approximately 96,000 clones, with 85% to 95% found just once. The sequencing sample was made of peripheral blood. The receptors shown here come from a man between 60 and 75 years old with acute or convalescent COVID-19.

CDR3 in DNA: TGTGCCAGCAGAGATGACAGGTCTTGCTGGCAGTTCTTC. It codes for CASRDDRSCWQFF. This chain uses TRBV21-1 with TRBJ2-1; the table's D call, TRBD1, was not checked against the DNA. TRBV21-1 is tagged as a pseudogene. The CDR3 length is 13 residues.

In DNA form, the CDR3 reads TGTGCCAGCAGCAGAGGACAAGACAATCAGCCCCAGCATTTT. Protein sequence: CASSRGQDNQPQHF. This chain links TRBV5-5 with TRBJ1-5; D perhaps matches TRBD1 (5 bases). This CDR3 spans 14 amino acids. Trimming stripped 4 bases from V and 3 bases from J, with 11 bases between. Per the germline V gene, CDR1 is SGHKS and CDR2 is YYEKEE (reference sequence).

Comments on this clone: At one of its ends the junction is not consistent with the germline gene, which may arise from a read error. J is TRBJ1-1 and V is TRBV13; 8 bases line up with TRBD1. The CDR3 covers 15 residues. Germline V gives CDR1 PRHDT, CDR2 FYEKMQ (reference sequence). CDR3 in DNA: TGTGCCAGCAGCCTAGGAACAGGGGGGAACACTGAAGCTTTCTTT. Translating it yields CASSLGTGGNTEAFF.